The 7 T cell receptor beta chains below come from one sample, sequenced in a study of T cell clonality in common variable immunodeficiency. The table came from immunoSEQ multiplex PCR; TCRdb's copy has only in-frame clones and leaves some out. The record shows approximately 44,000 clones for this sample, with no singletons present. The sequenced sample consisted of peripheral blood mononuclear cells. These receptors were collected from a person aged 18 to 75 in good health.

This clone came up many times. The read terminates 3 residues before the CDR3 end, so the remaining end is supplied by the germline J gene. The chain has TRBV4-1 and TRBJ1-6, with D perhaps TRBD1 (5 bases). The length of the CDR3 is 15 residues. Per germline, CDR1 MGHRA and CDR2 YSYEKL. The V end was cut by 1 base, the J end by 5 bases, with 9 bases between. CDR3 region: CASSQVSRDNSPLHF. The sequenced part of the CDR3 DNA is TGCGCCAGCAGCCAAGTATCCAGGGATAATTCACCC.

Of note for this clone: The CDR3 extends 3 residues past the end of the read, so its final part is completed from the germline J gene. This chain links TRBV7-9 with TRBJ1-3; TRBD1 matches 7 bases. Germline values: CDR1 SEHNR, CDR2 FQNEAQ (reference sequence). This CDR3 region has 15 residues. V was pared by 3 bases and J by 4 bases, with 6 bases of the junction left unmatched. The sequenced CDR3 bases are TGTGCCAGCAGCTTGAGGACAGGCCGGGGAAACACC. Translating it yields CASSLRTGRGNT. In full, the CDR3 reads CASSLRTGRGNTIYF.

This clone was seen at least ten times. CDR3 residues: CASSVGLAGFQTQYF. The DNA read from the CDR3 is TGTGCCAGCAGCGTGGGACTAGCGGGGTTTCAGACC. The chain has TRBV9 and TRBJ2-5; TRBD2 matches 13 bases. The sequence runs out 3 residues before the end of the CDR3; the remainder is reconstructed from the germline J gene. The V gene end was trimmed by 2 bases and the J gene end by 6 bases; junction bases not matched to a gene: 4. This CDR3 has 15 residues. Germline CDR1 reads SGDLS; CDR2 reads YYNGEE.

Many counts were recorded for this clone. Coverage ceases 3 residues before the CDR3 finishes, and the germline J gene fills in the end. The V and J genes are TRBV5-1 and TRBJ2-2, with no clear D. Germline assignment: CDR1 SGHRS and CDR2 YFSETQ. CDR3 length equals 15 residues. Trimming removed 2 bases at V and 4 bases at J, with 12 bases between. The CDR3 DNA, read in part, is TGCGCCAGCAGCTTCCGTAAATCTCGCACCGGGGAG. Its translation: CASSFRKSRTGE. The CDR3 reads in full as CASSFRKSRTGELFF. Filled out from reference TRBV5-1 and TRBJ2-2, the complete variable domain reads KAGVTQTPRYLIKTRGQQVTLSCSPISGHRSVSWYQQTPGQGLQFLFEYFSETQRNKGNFPGRFSGRQFSNSRSEMNVSTLELGDSALYLCASSFRKSRTGELFFGEGSRLTVL.

This clone was counted at least ten times. The CDR3 is cut off 3 residues early in the read; its end comes from the germline J gene. The chain uses TRBV19 and TRBJ2-5, with D possibly called TRBD1 or TRBD2 (5 bases each). Germline assignment: CDR1 LNHDA and CDR2 SQIVND (reference sequence). The CDR3 has 13 amino acids. V lost 6 bases, J lost 5 bases, and 13 bases lay in between. CDR3 residues: CASRRGVGETQYF. CDR3 DNA, as far as it was read: TGTGCCAGTAGGCGAGGGGTGGGGGAGACC.

The sample holds many counts of this clone. The CDR3 end is not reached by the read, which stops 3 residues before it; the germline J gene fills it in. The rearrangement links TRBV20-1 to TRBJ1-6, with 7 bases aligning to TRBD1. CDR1 and CDR2 (germline): DFQATT, SNEGSKA (reference sequence). V lost 4 bases to trimming and J lost 5 bases; unmatched junction nucleotides: 5. There are 14 residues in the CDR3. CDR3 DNA, as far as it was read: TGCAGTGCTATTCGGACAGGAGATAATTCACCC. Protein sequence: CSAIRTGDNSP. The CDR3 in its entirety is CSAIRTGDNSPLHF.

This clone was counted many times. The CDR3 end is not reached by the read, which stops 3 residues before it; the germline J gene fills it in. The chain employs TRBV20-1 and TRBJ2-2; D unresolved. Germline V lookup: CDR1 DFQATT, CDR2 SNEGSKA (reference sequence). The CDR3 totals 14 residues. The ends were cut back, 3 bases at V and 2 bases at J, with 10 bases in the middle. The part of the CDR3 DNA that was read is TGCAGTGCTAGCGACGGGTTCAACACCGGGGAG. It yields the protein CSASDGFNTGE. The full CDR3 is CSASDGFNTGELFF.